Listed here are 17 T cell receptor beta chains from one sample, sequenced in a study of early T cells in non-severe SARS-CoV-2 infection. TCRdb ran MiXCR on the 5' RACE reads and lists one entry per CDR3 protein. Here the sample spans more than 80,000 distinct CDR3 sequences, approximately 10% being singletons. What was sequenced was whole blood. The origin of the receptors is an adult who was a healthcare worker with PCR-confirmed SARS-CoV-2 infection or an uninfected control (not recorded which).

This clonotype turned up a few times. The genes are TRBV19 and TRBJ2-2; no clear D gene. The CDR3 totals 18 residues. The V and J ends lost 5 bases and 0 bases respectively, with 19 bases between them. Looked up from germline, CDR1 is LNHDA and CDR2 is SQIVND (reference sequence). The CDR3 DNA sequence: TGTGCCAGTAGTTGGTTACCCCTACAGCGAACGAACACCGGGGAGCTGTTTTTT. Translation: CASSWLPLQRTNTGELFF.

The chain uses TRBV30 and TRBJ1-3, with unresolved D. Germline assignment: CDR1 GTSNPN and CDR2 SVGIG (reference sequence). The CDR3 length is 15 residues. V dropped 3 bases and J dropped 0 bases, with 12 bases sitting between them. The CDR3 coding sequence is TGTGCCTGGAGGTCAGGACCCAACTCTGGAAACACCATATATTTT. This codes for CAWRSGPNSGNTIYF.

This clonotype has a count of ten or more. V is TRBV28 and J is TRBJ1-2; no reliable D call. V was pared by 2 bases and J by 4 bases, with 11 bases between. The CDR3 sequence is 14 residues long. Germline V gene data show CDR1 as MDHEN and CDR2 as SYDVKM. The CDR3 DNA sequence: TGTGCCAGCAGTTTACACGGCCGGGCCTATGGCTACACCTTC. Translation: CASSLHGRAYGYTF.

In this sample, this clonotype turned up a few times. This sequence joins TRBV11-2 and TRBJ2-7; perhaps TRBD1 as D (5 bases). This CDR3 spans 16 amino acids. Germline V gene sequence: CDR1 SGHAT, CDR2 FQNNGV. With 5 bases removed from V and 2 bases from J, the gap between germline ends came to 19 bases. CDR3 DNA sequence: TGTGCCAGCAGCCCGATCCGTCGGCAGGGAACCTACGAGCAGTACTTC. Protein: CASSPIRRQGTYEQYF.

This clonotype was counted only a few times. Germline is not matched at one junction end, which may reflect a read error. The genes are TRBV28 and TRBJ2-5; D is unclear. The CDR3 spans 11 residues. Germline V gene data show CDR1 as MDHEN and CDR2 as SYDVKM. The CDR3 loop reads CACSLGETQYF. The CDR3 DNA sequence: TGTGCCTGCAGTTTAGGAGAGACCCAGTACTTC.

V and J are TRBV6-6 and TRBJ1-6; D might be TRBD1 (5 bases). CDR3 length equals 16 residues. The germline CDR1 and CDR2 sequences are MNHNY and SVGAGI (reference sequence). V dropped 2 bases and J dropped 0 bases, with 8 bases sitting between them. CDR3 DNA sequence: TGTGCCAGCAGTTACGACAGTTACTCCTATAATTCACCCCTCCACTTT. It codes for CASSYDSYSYNSPLHF.

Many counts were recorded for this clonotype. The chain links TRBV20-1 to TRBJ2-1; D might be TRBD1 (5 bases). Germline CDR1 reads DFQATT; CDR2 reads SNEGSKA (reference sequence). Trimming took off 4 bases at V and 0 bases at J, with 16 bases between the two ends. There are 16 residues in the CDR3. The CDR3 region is CSATQTEMSSYNEQFF. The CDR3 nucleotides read TGCAGTGCTACCCAGACAGAGATGAGCTCCTACAATGAGCAGTTCTTC.

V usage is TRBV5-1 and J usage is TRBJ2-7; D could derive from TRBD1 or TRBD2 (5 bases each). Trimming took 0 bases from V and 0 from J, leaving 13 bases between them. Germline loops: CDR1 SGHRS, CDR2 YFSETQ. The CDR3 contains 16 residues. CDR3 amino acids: CASSLGTSGTSYEQYF. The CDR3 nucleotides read TGCGCCAGCAGCTTGGGGACATCTGGGACCTCCTACGAGCAGTACTTC.

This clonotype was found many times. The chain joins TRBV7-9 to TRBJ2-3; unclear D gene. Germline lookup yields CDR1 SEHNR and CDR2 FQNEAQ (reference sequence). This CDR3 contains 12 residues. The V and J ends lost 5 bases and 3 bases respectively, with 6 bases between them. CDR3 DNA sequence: TGTGCCAGCAGCCCCGGGACAGATACGCAGTATTTT. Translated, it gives CASSPGTDTQYF. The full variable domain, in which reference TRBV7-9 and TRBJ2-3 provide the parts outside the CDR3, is DTGVSQNPRHKITKRGQNVTFRCDPISEHNRLYWYRQTLGQGPEFLTYFQNEAQLEKSRLLSDRFSAERPKGSFSTLEIQRTEQGDSAMYLCASSPGTDTQYFGPGTRLTVL.

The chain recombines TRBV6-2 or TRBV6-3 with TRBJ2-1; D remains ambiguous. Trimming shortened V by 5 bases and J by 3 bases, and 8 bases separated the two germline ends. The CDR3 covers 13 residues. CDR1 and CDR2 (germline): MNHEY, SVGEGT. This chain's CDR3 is CASSHQLYNEQFF. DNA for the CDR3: TGTGCCAGCAGTCACCAACTCTACAATGAGCAGTTCTTC.

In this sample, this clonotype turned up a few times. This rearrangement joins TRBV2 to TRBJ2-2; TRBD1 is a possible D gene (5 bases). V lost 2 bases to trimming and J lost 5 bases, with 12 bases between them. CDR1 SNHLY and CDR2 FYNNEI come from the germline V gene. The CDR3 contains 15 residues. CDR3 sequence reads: CASSERSGRTGELFF. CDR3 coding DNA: TGTGCCAGCAGTGAAAGGTCAGGGCGAACCGGGGAGCTGTTTTTT.

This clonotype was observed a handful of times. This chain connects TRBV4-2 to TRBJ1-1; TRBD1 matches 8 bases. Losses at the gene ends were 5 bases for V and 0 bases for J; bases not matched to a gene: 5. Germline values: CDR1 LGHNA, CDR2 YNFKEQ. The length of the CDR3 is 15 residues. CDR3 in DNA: TGTGCCAGCAGCAACCGACAGGGGTTGAACACTGAAGCTTTCTTT. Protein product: CASSNRQGLNTEAFF.

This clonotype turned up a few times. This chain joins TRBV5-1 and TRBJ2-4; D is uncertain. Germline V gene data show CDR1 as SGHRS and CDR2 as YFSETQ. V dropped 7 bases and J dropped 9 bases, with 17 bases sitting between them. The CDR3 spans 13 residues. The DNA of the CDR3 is TGCGCCAGCTCAGGTACGGTCGACGGCATTCAGTACTTC. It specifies CASSGTVDGIQYF.

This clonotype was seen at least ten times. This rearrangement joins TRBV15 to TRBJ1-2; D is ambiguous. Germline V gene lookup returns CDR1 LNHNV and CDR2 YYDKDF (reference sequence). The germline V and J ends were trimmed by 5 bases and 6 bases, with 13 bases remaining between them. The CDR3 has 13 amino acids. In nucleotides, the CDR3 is TGTGCCACCAGCTATCCCCTCAAGGATGGCTACACCTTC. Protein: CATSYPLKDGYTF.

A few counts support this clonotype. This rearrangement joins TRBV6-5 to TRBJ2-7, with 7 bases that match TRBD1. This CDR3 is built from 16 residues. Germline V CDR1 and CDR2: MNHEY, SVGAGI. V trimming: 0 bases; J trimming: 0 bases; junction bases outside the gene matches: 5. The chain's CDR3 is CASSYSTGQHSYEQYF. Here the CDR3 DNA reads TGTGCCAGCAGTTACTCGACGGGACAGCACTCCTACGAGCAGTACTTC.

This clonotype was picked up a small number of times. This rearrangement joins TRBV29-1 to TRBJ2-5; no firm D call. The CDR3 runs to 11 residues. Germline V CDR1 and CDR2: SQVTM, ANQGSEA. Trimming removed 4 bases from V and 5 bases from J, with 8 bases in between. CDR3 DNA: TGCAGCGTTGTCCGTAGGGAGACCCAGTACTTC. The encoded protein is CSVVRRETQYF.

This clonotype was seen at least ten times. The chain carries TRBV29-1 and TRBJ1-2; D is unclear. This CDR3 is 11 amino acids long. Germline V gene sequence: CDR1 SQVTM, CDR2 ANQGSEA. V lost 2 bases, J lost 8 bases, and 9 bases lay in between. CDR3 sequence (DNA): TGCAGCGTTGAAATGGGGAACGGCTACACCTTC. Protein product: CSVEMGNGYTF.